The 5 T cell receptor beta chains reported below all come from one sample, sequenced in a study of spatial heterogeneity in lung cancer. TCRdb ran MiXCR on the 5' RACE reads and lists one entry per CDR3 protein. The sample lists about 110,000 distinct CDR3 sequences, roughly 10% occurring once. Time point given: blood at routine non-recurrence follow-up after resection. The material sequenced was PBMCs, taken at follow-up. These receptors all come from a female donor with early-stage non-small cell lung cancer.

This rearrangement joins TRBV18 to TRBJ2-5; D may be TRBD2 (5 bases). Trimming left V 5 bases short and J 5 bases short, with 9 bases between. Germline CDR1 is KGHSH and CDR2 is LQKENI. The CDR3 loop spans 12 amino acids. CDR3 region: CASSNGLETQYF. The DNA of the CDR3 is TGTGCCAGCTCAAATGGACTGGAGACCCAGTACTTC. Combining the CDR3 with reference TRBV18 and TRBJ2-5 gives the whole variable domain NAGVMQNPRHLVRRRGQEARLRCSPMKGHSHVYWYRQLPEEGLKFMVYLQKENIIDESGMPKERFSAEFPKEGPSILRIQQVVRGDSAAYFCASSNGLETQYFGPGTRLLVL.

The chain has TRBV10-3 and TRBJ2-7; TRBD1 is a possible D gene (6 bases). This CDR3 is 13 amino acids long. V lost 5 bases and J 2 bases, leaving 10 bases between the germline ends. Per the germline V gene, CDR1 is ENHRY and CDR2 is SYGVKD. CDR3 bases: TGTGCCATCAGTATAACAGGGACCTACGAGCAGTACGTC. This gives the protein CAISITGTYEQYV.

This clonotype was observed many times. CDR3 amino acids: CSVQILNEQFF. For the CDR3, the DNA is TGCAGCGTCCAGATACTGAATGAGCAGTTCTTC. This chain connects TRBV29-1 to TRBJ2-1; D ambiguous. The CDR3 length is 11 residues. V lost 6 bases to trimming and J lost 7 bases, with 10 bases between them. Germline V gene sequence: CDR1 SQVTM, CDR2 ANQGSEA.

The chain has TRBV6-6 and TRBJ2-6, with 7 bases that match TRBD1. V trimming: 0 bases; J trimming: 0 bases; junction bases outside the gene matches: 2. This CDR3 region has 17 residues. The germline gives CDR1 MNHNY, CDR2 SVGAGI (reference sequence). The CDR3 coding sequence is TGTGCCAGCAGTTACTCCGGACAGGCCTCTGGGGCCAACGTCCTGACTTTC. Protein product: CASSYSGQASGANVLTF.

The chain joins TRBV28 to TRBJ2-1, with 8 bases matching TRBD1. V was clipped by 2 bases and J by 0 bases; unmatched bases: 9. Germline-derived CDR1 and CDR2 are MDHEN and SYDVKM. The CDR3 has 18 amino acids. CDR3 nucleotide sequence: TGTGCCAGCAGTTTAGACATTCTCGGGACAGGCTCCTACAATGAGCAGTTCTTC. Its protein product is CASSLDILGTGSYNEQFF.